These 3 T cell receptor beta chains came from one sample sequenced in a study of cytomegalovirus exposure and HLA in healthy donors. Repertoires were generated with immunoSEQ multiplex PCR, while TCRdb's copy carries only in-frame clones and drops some. In the table there are about 160,000 clones, roughly 96% of which are singletons. Sequenced sample: PBMCs. These TCRs come from a woman aged 18 to 35 in good health and CMV-seronegative.

The V gene is TRBV19, the J gene TRBJ1-5, with 8 bases identical to TRBD1. Germline-derived CDR1 and CDR2 are LNHDA and SQIVND (reference sequence). CDR3 size: 13 residues. The junction had 9 bases not matched to a gene; V was cut back by 10 bases and J by 7 bases. Here the CDR3 reads CATGQGFLQPQHF. CDR3 DNA sequence: TGTGCCACAGGACAGGGTTTCCTACAGCCCCAGCATTTT. Full variable domain (remainder filled in from reference TRBV19 and TRBJ1-5): DGGITQSPKYLFRKEGQNVTLSCEQNLNHDAMYWYRQDPGQGLRLIYYSQIVNDFQKGDIAEGYSVSREKKESFPLTVTSAQKNPTAFYLCATGQGFLQPQHFGDGTRLSIL.

The gene calls are TRBV7-9 and TRBJ2-1, with 11 bases identical to TRBD2. CDR1 and CDR2 (germline): SEHNR, FQNEAQ (reference sequence). With V trimmed by 5 bases and J by 12 bases, 3 bases remained unmatched. This CDR3 has 12 amino acids. The CDR3 loop is CASSPGLAAQFF. The CDR3 DNA sequence: TGTGCCAGCAGCCCGGGACTAGCGGCGCAGTTCTTC.

V usage is TRBV9 and J usage is TRBJ1-5; D is unclear. V gave up 3 bases and J gave up 3 bases, with 7 bases separating them. This CDR3 region has 13 residues. CDR1 is SGDLS, CDR2 YYNGEE, per germline. Written as DNA, the CDR3 is TGTGCCAGCAGCGCGGTCCCCAATCAGCCCCAGCATTTT. Its translation: CASSAVPNQPQHF.